Given below is one TCR beta chain in context. Its specificity is unknown. The record originates from a study of T cell responses to AZD1222 COVID-19 vaccine. Study context: Second-dose intervals of approximately 4 or approximately 12 weeks were pooled.

Overall study results and limits: Targets within unmutated variant regions were reportedly found for nearly half of spike-specific TCRs. Repertoire sampling happened only post peak T cell response. Females outnumbered males among donors, who were mostly white British; clonal diversity was possibly underestimated.

Measured with immunoSEQ multiplex PCR; TCRdb has only the in-frame clones, and not every one. The table includes over 75,000 clones, roughly 90% detected once. Specimen: peripheral blood, collected on day 0 of AZD1222 vaccination. This TCR was sampled from an adult in good health.

CDR3 loop: CASRIGTGDKETQYF. Here the CDR3 DNA reads TGTGCCAGCAGGATTGGGACAGGTGATAAAGAGACCCAGTACTTC. The chain is built from TRBV6-5 and TRBJ2-5; TRBD1 aligns across 8 bases. Germline V gene data show CDR1 as MNHEY and CDR2 as SVGAGI. There are 15 residues in the CDR3. V was pared by 6 bases and J by 3 bases, with 9 bases of the junction left unmatched.